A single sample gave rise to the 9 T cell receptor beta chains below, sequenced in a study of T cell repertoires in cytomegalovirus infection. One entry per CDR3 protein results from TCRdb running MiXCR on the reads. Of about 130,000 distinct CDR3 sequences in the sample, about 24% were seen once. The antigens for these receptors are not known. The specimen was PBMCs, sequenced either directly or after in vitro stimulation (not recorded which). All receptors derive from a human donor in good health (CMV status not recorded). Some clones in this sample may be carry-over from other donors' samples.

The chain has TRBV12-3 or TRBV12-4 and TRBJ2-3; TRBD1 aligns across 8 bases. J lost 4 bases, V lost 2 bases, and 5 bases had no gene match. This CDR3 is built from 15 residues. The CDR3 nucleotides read TGTGCCAGCAGTTTAAGACAGGGGCATTCAGATACGCAGTATTTT. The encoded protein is CASSLRQGHSDTQYF.

The CDR3 loop reads CSARASGGWGQPQHF. The CDR3, as DNA: TGCAGTGCTAGAGCATCGGGGGGCTGGGGTCAGCCCCAGCATTTT. This chain joins TRBV20-1 and TRBJ1-5; possible D gene TRBD1, 6 bases. V gave up 1 base and J gave up 6 bases, with 16 bases separating them. There are 15 residues in the CDR3. The germline gives CDR1 DFQATT, CDR2 SNEGSKA (reference sequence).

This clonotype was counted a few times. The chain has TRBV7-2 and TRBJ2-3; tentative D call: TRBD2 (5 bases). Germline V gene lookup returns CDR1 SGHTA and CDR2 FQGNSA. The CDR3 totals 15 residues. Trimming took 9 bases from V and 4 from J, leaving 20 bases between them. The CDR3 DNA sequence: TGTGCCAGTATGGAGGTGTTTGGTATCCCAGATACGCAGTATTTT. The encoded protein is CASMEVFGIPDTQYF.

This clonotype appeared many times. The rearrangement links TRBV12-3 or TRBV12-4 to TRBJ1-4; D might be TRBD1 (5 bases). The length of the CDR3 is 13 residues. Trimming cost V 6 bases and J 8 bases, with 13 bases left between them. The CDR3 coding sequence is TGTGCCAGCAGCCTCTCAGGGATCGAAAAACTGTTTTTT. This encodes CASSLSGIEKLFF.

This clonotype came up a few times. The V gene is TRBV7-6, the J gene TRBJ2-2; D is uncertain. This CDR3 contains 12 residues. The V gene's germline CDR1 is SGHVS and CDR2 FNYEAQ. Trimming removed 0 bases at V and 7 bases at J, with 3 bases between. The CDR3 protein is CASSLADGELFF. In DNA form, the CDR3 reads TGTGCCAGCAGCTTAGCGGACGGGGAGCTGTTTTTT.

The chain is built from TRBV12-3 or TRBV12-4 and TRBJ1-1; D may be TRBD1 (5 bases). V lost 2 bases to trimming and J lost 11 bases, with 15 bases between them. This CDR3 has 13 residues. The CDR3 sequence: CASSLRGFSWAFF. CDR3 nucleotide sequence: TGTGCCAGCAGTTTAAGGGGATTCAGCTGGGCTTTCTTT.

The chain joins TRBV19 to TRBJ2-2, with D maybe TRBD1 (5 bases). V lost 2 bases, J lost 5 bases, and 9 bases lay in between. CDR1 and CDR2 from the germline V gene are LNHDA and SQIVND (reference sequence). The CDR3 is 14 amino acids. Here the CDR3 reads CASSIRQKTGELFF. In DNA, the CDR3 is TGTGCCAGTAGTATAAGACAGAAAACCGGGGAGCTGTTTTTT. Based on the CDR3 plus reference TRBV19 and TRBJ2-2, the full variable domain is DGGITQSPKYLFRKEGQNVTLSCEQNLNHDAMYWYRQDPGQGLRLIYYSQIVNDFQKGDIAEGYSVSREKKESFPLTVTSAQKNPTAFYLCASSIRQKTGELFFGEGSRLTVL.

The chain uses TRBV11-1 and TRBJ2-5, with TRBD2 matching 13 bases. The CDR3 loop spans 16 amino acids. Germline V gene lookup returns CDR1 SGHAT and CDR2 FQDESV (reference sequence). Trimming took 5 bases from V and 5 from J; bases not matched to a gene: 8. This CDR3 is CASSPRTSGRSETQYF. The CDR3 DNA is TGTGCCAGCAGCCCTAGGACTAGCGGGAGATCGGAGACCCAGTACTTC.

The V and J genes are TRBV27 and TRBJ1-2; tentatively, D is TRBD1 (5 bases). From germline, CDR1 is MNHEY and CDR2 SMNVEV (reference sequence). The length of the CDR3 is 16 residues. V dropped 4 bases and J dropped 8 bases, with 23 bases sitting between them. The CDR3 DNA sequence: TGTGCCAGCAGTTCGAGGAGGATGGGGCAGGGCATGGGCTACACCTTC. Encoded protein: CASSSRRMGQGMGYTF.